This T cell receptor (beta chain) was sequenced for a study of fetal regulatory T cell absence and autoimmunity. As for the study in general: The IPEX patients lacked clinical diabetes but had exocrine pancreas autoimmunity. Study-wide results and caveats: Broadly similar TRB gene family usage was seen in pancreas and cord blood.

TCRdb's copy holds only in-frame clones and misses some; the assay was immunoSEQ multiplex PCR. This table has around 45,000 clones, roughly 83% appearing once. With respect to this clone: Antigen: not known.

The CDR3 consists of 11 residues. V shed 5 bases and J shed 2 bases, with 4 bases lying between them. Germline CDR1 reads SGHVS; CDR2 reads FQNEAQ. The TCR originated in a newborn boy with IPEX syndrome. Sequenced sample: cord blood. V gene TRBV7-8 combines with J gene TRBJ2-7; D gene uncertain. The CDR3 bases are TGTGCCAGCAGCGCGACCTACGAGCAGTACTTC. The encoded protein is CASSATYEQYF.